This TCR beta chain stems from a study of cytomegalovirus exposure and HLA in healthy donors. Study results and caveats: Sequence variants that were highly shared formed a cluster that was likely a sequencing artifact. TCR beta chains numbering more than 150 were designated cytomegalovirus-associated. Among TCR sequences, most were rare, though some public TCRs appeared in many donors.

The CDR3 consists of 13 residues. The V gene's germline CDR1 is MNHEY and CDR2 SMNVEV (reference sequence). V was pared by 10 bases and J by 5 bases, with 10 bases of the junction left unmatched. Of note for this clone: Its target is not known.

13 Jbeta primers and 60 Vbeta primers were used for the PCR. Using immunoSEQ multiplex PCR, the repertoire was profiled, and TCRdb retains in-frame clones only, with some absent. This listing includes 150,000 to 200,000 clones. This chain joins TRBV27 and TRBJ2-7, with 8 bases lining up with TRBD1. This TCR came from a man aged 25-40 years in good health and CMV-seronegative. Sample: PBMCs. CDR3: CAISVGRGHEQYF. The CDR3 nucleotides read TGTGCCATCTCTGTGGGCAGGGGGCACGAGCAGTACTTC.